The 16 T cell receptor beta chains listed next were all sequenced from one sample in a study of Graves' ophthalmopathy and Graves' hyperthyroidism. Amplified TCR beta CDR3 regions were obtained using RNA transcripts as template. HTBI primers primed a first-round RT-PCR, and a second-round multiplex PCR followed. TCRdb re-called the multiplex PCR reads with MiXCR, one entry per CDR3 protein. The top ten clones hold roughly 6% of a sample with around 170,000 distinct CDR3 sequences, less than 45% of them seen once. The material sequenced was peripheral blood. These receptors were obtained from a middle-aged woman with Graves' ophthalmopathy.

The chain recombines TRBV11-2 with TRBJ2-5, with D perhaps TRBD2 (6 bases). CDR1 is SGHAT, CDR2 FQNNGV, per germline. This CDR3 contains 17 residues. Trimming took off 1 base at V and 1 base at J, with 16 bases between the two ends. The CDR3 coding sequence is TGTGCCAGCAGCTTAGGGTTCGCGAGCGGGCTCCAAGAGACCCAGTACTTC. Translating it yields CASSLGFASGLQETQYF.

This clonotype was found many times. The J gene is TRBJ1-1, the V gene TRBV5-1; 8 nucleotides match TRBD1. Trimming cost V 7 bases and J 1 base; bases outside gene matches: 6. From germline, CDR1 is SGHRS and CDR2 YFSETQ. CDR3 size: 14 residues. DNA of the CDR3: TGCGCCAGCCGCGCCGGGACAGGGAACACTGAAGCTTTCTTT. Protein sequence: CASRAGTGNTEAFF.

There are many counts of this clonotype. The rearrangement uses TRBV6-5 and TRBJ2-7; no definite D call. Trimming cost V 2 bases and J 1 base, with 9 bases left between them. The CDR3 sequence is 14 residues long. Germline V lookup: CDR1 MNHEY, CDR2 SVGAGI. CDR3 amino acids: CASSYRVGSYEQYF. The DNA for the CDR3 is TGTGCCAGCAGTTACCGCGTCGGGTCCTACGAGCAGTACTTC.

This clonotype was counted at least ten times. The rearrangement uses TRBV5-6 and TRBJ2-5, with 13 nucleotides matching TRBD2. The V segment lost 3 bases and the J segment 1 base; nucleotides outside the gene matches: 6. Germline lookup yields CDR1 SGHDT and CDR2 YYEEEE. This CDR3 comprises 17 residues. As DNA, the CDR3 is TGTGCCAGCAGCTCTAGGACTAGCGGGAGTCCCCAAGAGACCCAGTACTTC. Protein sequence: CASSSRTSGSPQETQYF.

This chain uses TRBV15 with TRBJ1-1; no firm D call. The CDR3 contains 13 residues. Trimming removed 0 bases from V and 11 bases from J, with 13 bases in between. Looked up from germline, CDR1 is LNHNV and CDR2 is YYDKDF (reference sequence). The CDR3 DNA reads TGTGCCACCAGCAGAGATAGGGTTGAGGAGGCTTTCTTT. Encoded protein: CATSRDRVEEAFF.

This clonotype was counted many times. The chain carries TRBV19 and TRBJ1-3; D may be TRBD1 (6 bases). The V and J ends lost 7 bases and 0 bases respectively, with 10 bases between them. This CDR3 has 14 residues. Germline-derived CDR1 and CDR2 are LNHDA and SQIVND (reference sequence). CDR3 sequence: CASTTGSSGNTIYF. The CDR3 bases are TGTGCCAGTACGACAGGTTCCTCTGGAAACACCATATATTTT.

There are many counts of this clonotype. The rearrangement joins TRBV6-1 to TRBJ1-6; D is possibly TRBD1 (5 bases). V lost 2 bases to trimming and J lost 7 bases, with 15 bases between them. Germline V gene lookup returns CDR1 MNHNS and CDR2 SASEGT. The CDR3 sequence is 16 residues long. CDR3 protein: CASSEPPQGSNSPLHF. CDR3 bases: TGTGCCAGCAGTGAACCTCCGCAGGGTTCAAATTCACCCCTCCACTTT.

Ten or more counts support this clonotype. The V and J genes are TRBV7-3 and TRBJ2-7, with TRBD2 matching 10 bases. CDR3 size: 19 residues. CDR1 is SGHTA and CDR2 is FQGTGA in the germline V gene. Losses at the gene ends were 4 bases for V and 3 bases for J; bases not matched to a gene: 18. The CDR3 region has the DNA TGTGCCAGCAGCTCACCCACCCCCCCAGCGGGAGGGCTAAACTACGAGCAGTACTTC. Amino acids: CASSSPTPPAGGLNYEQYF. Full variable domain (remainder filled in from reference TRBV7-3 and TRBJ2-7): GAGVSQTPSNKVTEKGKYVELRCDPISGHTALYWYRQSLGQGPEFLIYFQGTGAADDSGLPNDRFFAVRPEGSVSTLKIQRTERGDSAVYLCASSSPTPPAGGLNYEQYFGPGTRLTVT.

This clonotype showed up many times. This rearrangement joins TRBV6-5 to TRBJ2-7; TRBD1 aligns across 11 bases. Germline values: CDR1 MNHEY, CDR2 SVGAGI. J was trimmed by 3 bases and V by 3 bases; bases with no gene match: 1. There are 14 residues in the CDR3. This CDR3 is CASSYGTGGYEQYF. The CDR3 region has the DNA TGTGCCAGCAGTTATGGGACAGGGGGCTACGAGCAGTACTTC.

This chain joins TRBV6-4 and TRBJ2-2, with 8 bases aligning to TRBD2. After removal of 2 bases from V and 4 bases from J, the junction contained 0 bases not matched to a gene. Germline V gives CDR1 MRHNA, CDR2 SNTAGT. CDR3 length equals 14 residues. The chain's CDR3 is CASSDSGSTGELFF. CDR3 coding DNA: TGTGCCAGCAGTGACAGCGGGAGCACCGGGGAGCTGTTTTTT.

This clonotype was detected only a few times. This chain uses TRBV20-1 with TRBJ1-6; tentatively, D is TRBD1 (5 bases). The CDR3 has 16 amino acids. CDR1 is DFQATT and CDR2 is SNEGSKA in the germline V gene (reference sequence). Trimming took 3 bases from V and 5 from J, leaving 17 bases between them. This CDR3 reads CSARALTTVNNSPLHF. The CDR3 DNA reads TGCAGTGCTAGGGCGTTGACGACAGTCAATAATTCACCCCTCCACTTT.

This chain uses TRBV6-2 or TRBV6-3 with TRBJ1-5; TRBD1 agrees at 11 bases. With 7 bases clipped from V and 2 bases from J, the junction kept 19 bases outside the gene matches. The CDR3 has 20 residues. The germline gives CDR1 MNHEY, CDR2 SVGEGT. CDR3 sequence (DNA): TGTGCCAGCACCCCCGTTCTTCCGGGACAGGGGGATCCGGGCAATCAGCCCCAGCATTTT. The encoded protein is CASTPVLPGQGDPGNQPQHF.

This clonotype was seen ten or more times. The CDR3 bases are TGTGCCAGCAGCTTAGGGGGCACAGGGGGCGGTGAAGCTTTCTTT. Amino acid sequence: CASSLGGTGGGEAFF. The V and J genes are TRBV7-6 and TRBJ1-1; 9 positions match TRBD1. The CDR3 has 15 amino acids. The germline V gene encodes CDR1 SGHVS and CDR2 FNYEAQ. V lost 1 base, J lost 7 bases, and 7 bases stayed unmatched.

This clonotype was observed many times. The V call is TRBV28, the J call TRBJ1-2, with 7 nucleotides matching TRBD1. Trimming cost V 9 bases and J 2 bases; bases outside gene matches: 9. CDR1 MDHEN and CDR2 SYDVKM come from the germline V gene. CDR3 length: 14 amino acids. CDR3 sequence reads: CASIEQGRNYGYTF. CDR3 DNA sequence: TGTGCCAGTATTGAACAGGGGAGGAACTATGGCTACACCTTC.

The table lists this clonotype with many counts. The CDR3 region has the DNA TGTGCCAGCAGTTACGCAGGGGGCAGGCCATACAGCTCTGGAAACACCATATATTTT. It translates to CASSYAGGRPYSSGNTIYF. The gene calls are TRBV6-2 or TRBV6-3 and TRBJ1-3, with 8 bases matching TRBD1. Germline assignment: CDR1 MNHEY and CDR2 SVGEGT. Trimming took 2 bases from V and 0 from J; bases not matched to a gene: 12. The CDR3 consists of 19 residues.

This clonotype was seen once. J is TRBJ2-5 and V is TRBV12-3 or TRBV12-4; no firm D call. Between the trimmed V and J ends, which lost 6 bases and 5 bases, there was a span of 16 bases. The CDR3 sequence is 14 residues long. The CDR3, as DNA: TGTGCCAGCAGCCCCGGAATTGTCGCGGAGACCCAGTACTTC. It translates to CASSPGIVAETQYF.